The T cell receptor beta chain described here comes from a study of response to subunit inactivated influenza vaccine. V lost 6 bases and J lost 6; bases outside the gene matches: 12. Germline V gives CDR1 DFQATT, CDR2 SNEGSKA (reference sequence). The CDR3 runs to 15 residues. Via MiXCR, TCRdb re-called the RT-PCR reads, giving one row per CDR3 protein. The sample lists roughly 190,000 distinct CDR3 sequences; around an eighth were seen once. Here the sequenced sample was CD8+ T cells sorted from PBMCs, taken roughly 5 days after vaccination. The TCR originated in a man between 50 and 59 years old who received an inactivated influenza vaccine. The chain has TRBV20-1 and TRBJ2-1; 9 nucleotides match TRBD2. The CDR3 sequence: CSAAGTPSGINEQFF. CDR3 nucleotide sequence: TGCAGTGCCGCCGGGACGCCTAGCGGGATCAATGAGCAGTTCTTC.